The 3 T cell receptor beta chains below all came from one sample that was sequenced in a study of human T cells and chemical hapten exposure. In TCRdb, the RACE reads were re-called with MiXCR into one record per CDR3 protein. Of about 97,000 distinct CDR3 sequences in the sample, 25% to 30% were seen once. The sample's time point: patch test 3, about 24 weeks after DPC sensitization. Regarding treatment: therapeutic diphenylcyclopropenone sensitization with weekly scalp DPC. The sample here was whole blood, taken in connection with sensitization to the hapten diphenylcyclopropenone (DPC). The receptors were gathered from a man between 35 and 55 years old with alopecia areata. Some clones in this sample may be carry-over from other donors' samples.

This clonotype was recorded once. The CDR3 coding sequence is TGCAGTGCTAGTAGTCCGGACAGGGGACTCGAGCAGTACTTC. Protein sequence: CSASSPDRGLEQYF. The chain combines TRBV20-1 with TRBJ2-7, with 9 bases fitting TRBD1. The V and J ends lost 3 bases and 6 bases, in that order; junction bases with no gene match: 9. Germline CDR1 DFQATT, CDR2 SNEGSKA (reference sequence). The CDR3 loop spans 14 amino acids.

This clonotype was observed a few times. The chain carries TRBV29-1 and TRBJ2-7, with D perhaps TRBD2 (5 bases). The germline gives CDR1 SQVTM, CDR2 ANQGSEA. Trimming shortened V by 6 bases and J by 6 bases, and 9 bases separated the two germline ends. This CDR3 region has 10 residues. The CDR3 here is CSVRTGEQYF. The CDR3 DNA reads as TGCAGCGTCAGGACTGGCGAGCAGTACTTC.

This clonotype occurred a few times. The V gene is TRBV28, the J gene TRBJ2-5, with TRBD2 matching 7 bases. There are 13 residues in the CDR3. V lost 6 bases, J lost 5 bases, and 6 bases stayed unmatched. The germline CDR1 and CDR2 sequences are MDHEN and SYDVKM. Here the CDR3 DNA reads TGTGCCAGCAGGACTAGCCCGAAGGAGACCCAGTACTTC. Translation: CASRTSPKETQYF.